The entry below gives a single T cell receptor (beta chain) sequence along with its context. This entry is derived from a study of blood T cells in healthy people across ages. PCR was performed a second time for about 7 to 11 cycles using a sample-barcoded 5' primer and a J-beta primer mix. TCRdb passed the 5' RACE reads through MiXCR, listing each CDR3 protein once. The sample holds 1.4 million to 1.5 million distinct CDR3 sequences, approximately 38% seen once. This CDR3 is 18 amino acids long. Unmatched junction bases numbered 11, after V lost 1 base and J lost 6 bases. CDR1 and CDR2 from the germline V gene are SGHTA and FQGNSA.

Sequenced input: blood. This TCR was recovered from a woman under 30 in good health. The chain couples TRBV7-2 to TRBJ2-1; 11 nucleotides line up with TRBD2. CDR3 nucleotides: TGTGCCAGCAGCTTAGGGGATCTAGCGGGGGGCGAGTCCAATGAGCAGTTCTTC. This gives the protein CASSLGDLAGGESNEQFF.